Shown below are 16 T cell receptor beta chains from a single sample sequenced in a study of patients and donors after allogeneic stem cell transplantation. TCRdb called the RT-PCR reads again in MiXCR, with one record for every CDR3 protein. The table has approximately 61,000 distinct CDR3 sequences, about an eighth seen once. The source material was blood, either unsorted or a sorted T cell fraction (not recorded which). These receptors were obtained from a human donor who was either an allogeneic HSCT recipient or a stem cell or donor lymphocyte infusion donor (not recorded which). It is not recorded whose cells these are; they may come from a transplant donor.

The chain uses TRBV6-5 and TRBJ1-2; a possible D gene is TRBD1 (5 bases). CDR1 is MNHEY and CDR2 is SVGAGI in the germline V gene. This CDR3 spans 13 amino acids. Trimming left V 5 bases short and J 2 bases short, with 9 bases between. The CDR3 DNA sequence: TGTGCCAGCAGTAGGGGACTCAACTATGGCTACACCTTC. Protein product: CASSRGLNYGYTF.

This clonotype has just a few counts. The CDR3 sequence is CASSQPKGGTGELFF. In nucleotides, the CDR3 is TGCGCCAGCAGCCAACCGAAGGGGGGGACCGGGGAGCTGTTTTTT. The chain links TRBV4-1 to TRBJ2-2; TRBD2 might be the D (7 bases). The CDR3 length is 15 residues. The V gene's germline CDR1 is MGHRA and CDR2 YSYEKL. The V gene lost 2 bases and the J gene lost 5 bases, with 12 bases spanning the gap.

The chain has TRBV19 and TRBJ2-3; 12 positions match TRBD2. This CDR3 has 14 residues. The germline gives CDR1 LNHDA, CDR2 SQIVND (reference sequence). The junction had 3 bases not matched to a gene; V was cut back by 6 bases and J by 5 bases. The CDR3 DNA reads TGTGCCAGTAGGCTGGGACTAGCGGGAGATACGCAGTATTTT. Translation gives CASRLGLAGDTQYF. Combining the CDR3 with reference TRBV19 and TRBJ2-3 gives the whole variable domain DGGITQSPKYLFRKEGQNVTLSCEQNLNHDAMYWYRQDPGQGLRLIYYSQIVNDFQKGDIAEGYSVSREKKESFPLTVTSAQKNPTAFYLCASRLGLAGDTQYFGPGTRLTVL.

A few counts support this clonotype. This sequence joins TRBV20-1 and TRBJ1-2, with D maybe TRBD1 (5 bases). Trimming cost V 7 bases and J 2 bases, with 11 bases left between them. Germline-derived CDR1 and CDR2 are DFQATT and SNEGSKA (reference sequence). The length of the CDR3 is 12 residues. CDR3 bases: TGCAGTGTCAATAGACAGAACTATGGCTACACCTTC. It translates to CSVNRQNYGYTF.

This clonotype showed up just a few times. The chain is built from TRBV2 and TRBJ1-1, with 8 bases fitting TRBD1. Germline V CDR1 and CDR2: SNHLY, FYNNEI. CDR3 size: 13 residues. Trimming removed 5 bases from V and 4 bases from J; junction bases left unmatched: 3. The CDR3 is CASSWTGSTEAFF. In DNA form, the CDR3 reads TGTGCCAGCAGTTGGACAGGGAGCACTGAAGCTTTCTTT.

This clonotype was observed many times. The CDR3 protein is CASSFRQGALNEKLFF. DNA for the CDR3: TGTGCCAGCAGCTTCCGACAGGGAGCCCTTAATGAAAAACTGTTTTTT. The V gene is TRBV7-8, the J gene TRBJ1-4, with 7 bases fitting TRBD1. The V and J ends lost 3 bases and 4 bases, in that order; junction bases with no gene match: 8. The germline gives CDR1 SGHVS, CDR2 FQNEAQ. This CDR3 contains 16 residues.

This chain connects TRBV5-1 to TRBJ2-7; D is ambiguous. CDR1 is SGHRS and CDR2 is YFSETQ in the germline V gene. The CDR3 has 13 amino acids. V was cut by 1 base and J by 0 bases, with 5 bases left in between. The CDR3 protein is CASSLSSSYEQYF. The CDR3 DNA sequence: TGCGCCAGCAGCTTGTCCAGCTCCTACGAGCAGTACTTC.

V and J are TRBV7-8 and TRBJ2-2; either TRBD1 or TRBD2 may fit D (5 bases each). Deletions cut 1 base from V and 5 bases from J, with 14 bases between. The CDR3 totals 16 residues. Germline-derived CDR1 and CDR2 are SGHVS and FQNEAQ. CDR3 in DNA: TGTGCCAGCAGCTTAGGTTACGGGGCGCTTACCGGGGAGCTGTTTTTT. It codes for CASSLGYGALTGELFF.

V and J are TRBV20-1 and TRBJ2-1; 9 nucleotides align to TRBD2. V shed 3 bases and J 0 bases; nucleotides not matched to a gene: 3. The CDR3 extends over 15 amino acids. Looked up from germline, CDR1 is DFQATT and CDR2 is SNEGSKA (reference sequence). The CDR3 nucleotides read TGCAGTGCTAGGGATAGCGGGAGCTCCTACAATGAGCAGTTCTTC. Translation: CSARDSGSSYNEQFF.

The CDR3 reads CASSPYLAGGNTGELFF. CDR3 sequence (DNA): TGTGCCAGCAGCCCTTACCTAGCGGGCGGGAACACCGGGGAGCTGTTTTTT. This chain connects TRBV13 to TRBJ2-2, with 8 bases identical to TRBD2. V lost 5 bases, J lost 1 base, and 9 bases stayed unmatched. Per the germline V gene, CDR1 is PRHDT and CDR2 is FYEKMQ (reference sequence). The length of the CDR3 is 17 residues. Full variable domain (remainder filled in from reference TRBV13 and TRBJ2-2): AAGVIQSPRHLIKEKRETATLKCYPIPRHDTVYWYQQGPGQDPQFLISFYEKMQSDKGSIPDRFSAQQFSDYHSELNMSSLELGDSALYFCASSPYLAGGNTGELFFGEGSRLTVL.

This chain joins TRBV27 and TRBJ2-5; the D gene is possibly TRBD2 (7 bases). Trimming took off 1 base at V and 2 bases at J, with 14 bases between the two ends. The CDR3 consists of 16 residues. Germline CDR1 is MNHEY and CDR2 is SMNVEV (reference sequence). DNA for the CDR3: TGTGCCAGCAGTTTATTAGGAGGGGGGGAACAAGAGACCCAGTACTTC. Translation: CASSLLGGGEQETQYF.

This clonotype was detected ten times or more. V is TRBV5-6 and J is TRBJ2-3; 10 bases are a match to TRBD1. CDR3 length: 15 amino acids. Germline V CDR1 and CDR2: SGHDT, YYEEEE. The junction had 7 bases not matched to a gene; V was cut back by 0 bases and J by 9 bases. CDR3 residues: CASSLVGTGEDTQYF. CDR3 in DNA: TGTGCCAGCAGCTTGGTGGGGACAGGGGAAGACACGCAGTATTTT.

This chain connects TRBV20-1 to TRBJ2-7; the D call may be TRBD1 or TRBD2 (5 bases each). This CDR3 contains 16 residues. The germline CDR1 and CDR2 sequences are DFQATT and SNEGSKA (reference sequence). V gave up 1 base and J gave up 3 bases, with 19 bases separating them. The CDR3 spells CSARGPGPLNVYEQYF. Here the CDR3 DNA reads TGCAGTGCTAGAGGTCCGGGACCGCTAAACGTCTACGAGCAGTACTTC.

This clonotype has more than one count but fewer than ten. The chain recombines TRBV12-3 or TRBV12-4 with TRBJ2-5, with 7 bases matching TRBD2. V lost 5 bases to trimming and J lost 5 bases; unmatched junction nucleotides: 14. This CDR3 has 16 amino acids. DNA for the CDR3: TGTGCCAGCAGTCCCCCTCCAGGGAGGGGCTGGGAGACCCAGTACTTC. Translation: CASSPPPGRGWETQYF.

This chain connects TRBV19 to TRBJ2-2, with TRBD2 matching 9 bases. In germline, CDR1 is LNHDA, CDR2 SQIVND (reference sequence). The CDR3 totals 17 residues. With V trimmed by 5 bases and J by 4 bases, 11 bases remained unmatched. The CDR3 loop reads CASSSAGSGRITGELFF. DNA of the CDR3: TGTGCCAGTAGTTCAGCGGGGAGCGGGAGGATCACCGGGGAGCTGTTTTTT.

The V gene is TRBV6-5, the J gene TRBJ2-7; D could derive from TRBD1 or TRBD2 (8 bases each). The ends were cut back, 3 bases at V and 0 bases at J, with 21 bases in the middle. Germline CDR1 MNHEY, CDR2 SVGAGI. The CDR3 runs to 18 residues. The chain's CDR3 is CASSYSGGGQGASYEQYF. CDR3 in DNA: TGTGCCAGCAGTTATTCGGGAGGGGGGCAGGGGGCCTCCTACGAGCAGTACTTC.